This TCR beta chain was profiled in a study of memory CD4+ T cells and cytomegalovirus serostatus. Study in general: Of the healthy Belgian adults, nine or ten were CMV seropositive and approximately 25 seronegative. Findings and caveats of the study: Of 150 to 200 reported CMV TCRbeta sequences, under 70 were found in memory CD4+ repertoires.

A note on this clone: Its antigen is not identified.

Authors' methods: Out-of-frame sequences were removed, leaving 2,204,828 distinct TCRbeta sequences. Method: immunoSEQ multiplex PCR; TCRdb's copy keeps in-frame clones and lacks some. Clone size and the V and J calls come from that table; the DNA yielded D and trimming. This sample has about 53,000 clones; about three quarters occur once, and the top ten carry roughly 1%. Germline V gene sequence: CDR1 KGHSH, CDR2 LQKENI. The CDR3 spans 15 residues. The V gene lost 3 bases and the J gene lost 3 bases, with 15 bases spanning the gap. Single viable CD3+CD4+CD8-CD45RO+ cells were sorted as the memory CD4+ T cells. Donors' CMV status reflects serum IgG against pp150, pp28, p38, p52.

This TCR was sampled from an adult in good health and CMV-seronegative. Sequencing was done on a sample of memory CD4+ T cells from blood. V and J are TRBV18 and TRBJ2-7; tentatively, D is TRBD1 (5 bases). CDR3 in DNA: TGTGCCAGCTCACCCACCTATCAGGGCTACTACGAGCAGTACTTC. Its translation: CASSPTYQGYYEQYF. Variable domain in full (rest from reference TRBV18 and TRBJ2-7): NAGVMQNPRHLVRRRGQEARLRCSPMKGHSHVYWYRQLPEEGLKFMVYLQKENIIDESGMPKERFSAEFPKEGPSILRIQQVVRGDSAAYFCASSPTYQGYYEQYFGPGTRLTVT.